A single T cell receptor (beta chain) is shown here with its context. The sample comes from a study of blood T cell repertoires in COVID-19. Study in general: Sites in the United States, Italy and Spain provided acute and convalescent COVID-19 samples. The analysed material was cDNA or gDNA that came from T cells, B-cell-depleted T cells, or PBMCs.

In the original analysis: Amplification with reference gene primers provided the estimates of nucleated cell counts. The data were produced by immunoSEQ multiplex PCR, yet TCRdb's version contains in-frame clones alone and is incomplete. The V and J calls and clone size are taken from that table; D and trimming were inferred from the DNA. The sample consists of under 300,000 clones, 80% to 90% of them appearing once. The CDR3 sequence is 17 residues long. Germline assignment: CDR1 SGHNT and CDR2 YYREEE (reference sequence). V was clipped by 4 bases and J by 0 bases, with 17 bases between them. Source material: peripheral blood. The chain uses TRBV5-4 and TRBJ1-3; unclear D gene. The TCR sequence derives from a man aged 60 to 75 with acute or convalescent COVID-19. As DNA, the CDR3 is TGTGCCAGCAGCGGGTCCCCCGCGGAGAACTCTGGAAACACCATATATTTT. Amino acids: CASSGSPAENSGNTIYF.